This TCR beta chain was profiled in a study of OX40 agonist ivuxolimab in advanced cancers. Study at large: Three patients responded partially, comprising one with hepatocellular carcinoma and two with cutaneous melanoma. Study-level points and caveats: Some of the lowest clonal expansion was seen in partial responders at 0.1-3.0 mg/kg. Mean expanded clone counts were higher in CD8+ than CD4+ T cells. A proportion of nonresponders additionally exhibited low normalized T-cell clonal expansion.

With 6 bases clipped from V and 0 bases from J, the junction kept 5 bases outside the gene matches. CDR1 and CDR2 (germline): MDHEN, SYDVKM. The CDR3 is 15 amino acids. Measured with immunoSEQ multiplex PCR; TCRdb has only the in-frame clones, and not every one. The sample records about 70,000 clones, approximately 90% being singletons. This clone was observed a single time. Its specificity is unknown. The input for sequencing was CD4+ or CD8+ T cells sorted from blood, taken in a trial of the OX40 agonist ivuxolimab. The V call is TRBV28, the J call TRBJ1-5, with 7 bases matching TRBD1. The receptor comes from an adult with an advanced solid tumor such as melanoma, head and neck, liver or kidney cancer. This chain's CDR3 is CASRQDRASNQPQHF. CDR3 DNA: TGTGCCAGCAGGCAAGACAGGGCTAGCAATCAGCCCCAGCATTTT.